This T cell receptor beta chain was observed in a study of blood T cell repertoires in COVID-19. Overall study: The samples span acute and convalescent COVID-19 from the United States, Italy and Spain. Sample material is recorded as cDNA or gDNA derived from T cells, B-cell-depleted T cells, or PBMCs.

Methods used by the authors: Amplification of reference gene primers was used by the study to estimate nucleated cell counts. Data came from immunoSEQ multiplex PCR; TCRdb stores just in-frame clones and leaves some out. D and trimming were read from the DNA, whereas the V and J calls and clone size are those reported in that table. Here the sample spans a few hundred thousand clones, roughly 87% being singletons. Germline-derived CDR1 and CDR2 are SEHNR and FQNEAQ (reference sequence). The ends were cut back, 1 base at V and 0 bases at J, with 6 bases in the middle. The CDR3 has 15 amino acids. The sequencing sample was made of peripheral blood. The receptor comes from a man aged 18 to 29 with active or convalescent COVID-19. The chain combines TRBV7-9 with TRBJ2-2; D is perhaps TRBD1 (5 bases). CDR3 coding DNA: TGTGCCAGCAGCTTAGAGGGGACGAACACCGGGGAGCTGTTTTTT. It specifies CASSLEGTNTGELFF. The variable domain in full, completed from reference TRBV7-9 and TRBJ2-2, reads DTGVSQNPRHKITKRGQNVTFRCDPISEHNRLYWYRQTLGQGPEFLTYFQNEAQLEKSRLLSDRFSAERPKGSFSTLEIQRTEQGDSAMYLCASSLEGTNTGELFFGEGSRLTVL.